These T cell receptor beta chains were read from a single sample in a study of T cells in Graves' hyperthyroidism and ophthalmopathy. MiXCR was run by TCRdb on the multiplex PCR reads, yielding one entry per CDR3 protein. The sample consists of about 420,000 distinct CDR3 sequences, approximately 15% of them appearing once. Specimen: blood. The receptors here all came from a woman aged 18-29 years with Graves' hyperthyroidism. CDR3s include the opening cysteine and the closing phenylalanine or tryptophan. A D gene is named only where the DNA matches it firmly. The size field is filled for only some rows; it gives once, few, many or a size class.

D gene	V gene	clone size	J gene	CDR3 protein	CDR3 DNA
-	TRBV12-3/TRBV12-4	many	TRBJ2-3	CASSFTGPRTDTQYF	TGTGCCAGCAGTTTCACGGGCCCCCGCACAGATACGCAGTATTTT
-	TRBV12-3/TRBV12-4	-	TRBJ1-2	CASSPGFAGYGYTF	TGTGCCAGCAGCCCAGGGTTTGCAGGCTATGGCTACACCTTC
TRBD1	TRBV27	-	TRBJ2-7	CASRPGTGGGRGYSYEQYF	TGTGCCAGCAGGCCGGGGACAGGGGGCGGTCGGGGCTACTCCTACGAGCAGTACTTC
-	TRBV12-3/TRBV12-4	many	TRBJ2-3	CASSFPSQPQYF	TGTGCCAGCAGTTTTCCTTCCCAGCCGCAGTATTTT
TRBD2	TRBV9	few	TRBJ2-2	CASSPFSGGSAVGELFF	TGTGCCAGCAGCCCCTTTTCGGGCGGGAGCGCGGTCGGGGAGCTGTTTTTT
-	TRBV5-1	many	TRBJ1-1	CASSLGAEFEAFF	TGCGCCAGCAGCTTGGGGGCAGAATTCGAAGCTTTCTTT
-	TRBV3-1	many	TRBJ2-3	CASAAGAGTDTQYF	TGTGCCAGCGCGGCAGGTGCGGGCACAGATACGCAGTATTTT
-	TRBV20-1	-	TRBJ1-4	CSAYQGGGNEKLFF	TGCAGTGCTTACCAGGGAGGGGGTAATGAAAAACTGTTTTTT
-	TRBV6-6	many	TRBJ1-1	CASSYSGTLNTEAFF	TGTGCCAGCAGTTACTCAGGGACTCTGAACACTGAAGCTTTCTTT
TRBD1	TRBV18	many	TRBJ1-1	CASSPVPGGRTEAFF	TGTGCCAGCTCACCGGTGCCAGGGGGACGCACTGAAGCTTTCTTT
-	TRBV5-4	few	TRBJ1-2	CASSLEAGPPYTF	TGTGCCAGCAGCTTGGAGGCAGGGCCCCCCTACACCTTC
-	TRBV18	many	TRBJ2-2	CASSPTQGTGELFF	TGTGCCAGCTCACCAACGCAGGGAACCGGGGAGCTGTTTTTT
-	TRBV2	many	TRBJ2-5	CASVRRQETQYF	TGTGCCAGCGTGAGGCGACAAGAGACCCAGTACTTC
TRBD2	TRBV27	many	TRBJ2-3	CASSTRTSGSADTQYF	TGTGCCAGCAGTACTCGGACTAGCGGGAGTGCAGATACGCAGTATTTT
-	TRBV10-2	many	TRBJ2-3	CASSRAGLTDTQYF	TGCGCCAGCAGTCGCGCGGGACTCACAGATACGCAGTATTTT
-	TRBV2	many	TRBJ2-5	CASSRGLLQETQYF	TGTGCCAGCAGCCGGGGACTGTTACAAGAGACCCAGTACTTC
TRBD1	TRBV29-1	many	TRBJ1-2	CSVFQGADGYTF	TGCAGCGTTTTTCAGGGGGCAGATGGCTACACCTTC
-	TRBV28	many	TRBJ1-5	CASSLRQGSYAQPQHF	TGTGCCAGCAGTTTGAGGCAGGGAAGTTACGCTCAGCCCCAGCATTTT
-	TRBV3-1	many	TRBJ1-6	CASSQSGGSSPLHF	TGTGCCAGCAGCCAGTCAGGTGGAAGTTCACCCCTCCACTTT
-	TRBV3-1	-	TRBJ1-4	CASSQEPYGGGKLFF	TGTGCCAGCAGCCAAGAACCGTATGGGGGAGGAAAACTGTTTTTT
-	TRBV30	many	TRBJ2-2	CAWSVGANTGELFF	TGTGCCTGGAGTGTAGGGGCGAACACCGGGGAGCTGTTTTTT
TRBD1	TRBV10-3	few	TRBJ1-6	CAITGQLNSPLHF	TGTGCCATCACGGGACAGTTGAATTCACCCCTCCACTTT